This passage covers 24 T cell receptor beta chains from one sample sequenced in a study of patients and donors after allogeneic stem cell transplantation. TCRdb re-derived calls from the RT-PCR reads in MiXCR, one entry per CDR3 protein. Among some 24,000 distinct CDR3 sequences listed, under 55% were seen once. Sample: blood, either unsorted or a sorted T cell fraction (not recorded which). These receptors were taken from a human donor who was either an allogeneic HSCT recipient or a stem cell or donor lymphocyte infusion donor (not recorded which). It is not recorded whose cells these are; they may come from a transplant donor.

The V and J genes are TRBV7-9 and TRBJ1-4, with 10 bases aligning to TRBD1. J gave up 7 bases and V 4 bases, and 9 bases lay outside the gene matches. Germline values: CDR1 SEHNR, CDR2 FQNEAQ (reference sequence). The CDR3 consists of 16 residues. CDR3 coding DNA: TGTGCCAGCAGCTCCGTCTCCGGACAGGGGGGTGAAAAACTGTTTTTT. It specifies CASSSVSGQGGEKLFF.

The table lists this clonotype with a few counts. The chain couples TRBV12-3 or TRBV12-4 to TRBJ1-2; the D gene is possibly TRBD1 (6 bases). CDR3 size: 14 residues. The ends were cut back, 1 base at V and 8 bases at J, with 14 bases in the middle. The CDR3 nucleotides are TGTGCCAGCAGTTTAGTCGGGACACCTTGGGGCTACACCTTC. This translates into CASSLVGTPWGYTF.

This clonotype appeared a few times. The rearrangement joins TRBV6-6 to TRBJ2-1; D is uncertain. Germline CDR1 and CDR2: MNHNY and SVGAGI (reference sequence). The length of the CDR3 is 11 residues. V was trimmed by 4 bases and J by 7 bases, leaving 5 bases between them. Written as DNA, the CDR3 is TGTGCCAGCAGTTTTCGGAATGAGCAGTTCTTC. Its translation: CASSFRNEQFF.

The J gene is TRBJ1-3, the V gene TRBV6-5; D uncertain. Germline V CDR1 and CDR2: MNHEY, SVGAGI. CDR3 length equals 17 residues. Trimming shortened V by 0 bases and J by 0 bases, and 12 bases separated the two germline ends. Written as DNA, the CDR3 is TGTGCCAGCAGTTACTCGAGGGCGCGGAGCTCTGGAAACACCATATATTTT. It encodes CASSYSRARSSGNTIYF.

The chain employs TRBV20-1 and TRBJ1-1; 11 nucleotides match TRBD1. CDR1 is DFQATT and CDR2 is SNEGSKA in the germline V gene (reference sequence). J lost 5 bases, V lost 5 bases, and 4 bases had no gene match. The CDR3 sequence is 13 residues long. As DNA, the CDR3 is TGCAGTGCTTGGGACAGGGGGAAAACTGAAGCTTTCTTT. It specifies CSAWDRGKTEAFF.

This clonotype has only a few counts. The chain is built from TRBV20-1 and TRBJ2-4, with 9 bases fitting TRBD2. The length of the CDR3 is 16 residues. J lost 7 bases, V lost 0 bases, and 10 bases had no gene match. Per germline, CDR1 DFQATT and CDR2 SNEGSKA (reference sequence). CDR3 DNA: TGCAGTGCTAGAGATCGTCGGGGACTAGCTTCGAACATTCAGTACTTC. It encodes CSARDRRGLASNIQYF.

The chain recombines TRBV2 with TRBJ1-1; D call uncertain. Germline V CDR1 and CDR2: SNHLY, FYNNEI. The CDR3 consists of 14 residues. With 4 bases removed from V and 0 bases from J, the gap between germline ends came to 9 bases. DNA of the CDR3: TGTGCCAGCAGTGTGAATAGGTTGAACACTGAAGCTTTCTTT. Its protein is CASSVNRLNTEAFF.

The rearrangement links TRBV3-1 to TRBJ2-3, with 10 bases that match TRBD2. Losses at the gene ends were 8 bases for V and 0 bases for J; bases not matched to a gene: 5. This CDR3 has 15 residues. From germline, CDR1 is LGHDT and CDR2 YNNKEL (reference sequence). The CDR3 loop is CASRLAGASTDTQYF. Here the CDR3 DNA reads TGTGCCAGCCGTCTAGCGGGAGCGAGCACAGATACGCAGTATTTT.

The gene calls are TRBV6-6 and TRBJ1-1, with D hard to call. CDR1 is MNHNY, CDR2 SVGAGI, per germline (reference sequence). There are 13 residues in the CDR3. Deletions cut 4 bases from V and 3 bases from J, with 9 bases between. In DNA form, the CDR3 reads TGTGCCAGCAGTTCGAAGGGTTACACTGAAGCTTTCTTT. Amino acids: CASSSKGYTEAFF.

The rearrangement joins TRBV14 to TRBJ2-7; 10 bases agree with TRBD2. Germline V gene lookup returns CDR1 SGHDN and CDR2 FVKESK. V was clipped by 0 bases and J by 3 bases; unmatched bases: 2. This CDR3 contains 15 residues. CDR3 protein: CASSQELAGHYEQYF. The DNA of the CDR3 is TGTGCCAGCAGCCAAGAACTAGCGGGGCACTACGAGCAGTACTTC.

The chain couples TRBV10-3 to TRBJ2-7, with 8 bases that match TRBD2. Unmatched junction bases numbered 4, after V lost 2 bases and J lost 4 bases. There are 14 residues in the CDR3. CDR1 is ENHRY, CDR2 SYGVKD, per germline. In nucleotides, the CDR3 is TGTGCCATCAGTGAGACTAGCGGAGTTTACGAGCAGTACTTC. Protein: CAISETSGVYEQYF.

This chain joins TRBV12-3 or TRBV12-4 and TRBJ1-1; the D is unclear. CDR3 length: 12 residues. The germline V and J ends were trimmed by 7 bases and 1 base, with 7 bases remaining between them. CDR3 region: CASTRANTEAFF. Here the CDR3 DNA reads TGTGCCAGCACGAGGGCGAACACTGAAGCTTTCTTT.

The CDR3 nucleotides read TGCGCCAGCAGCTTGGGGGACAGGGGCAATCAGCCCCAGCATTTT. Protein: CASSLGDRGNQPQHF. The V gene is TRBV5-1, the J gene TRBJ1-5; 9 bases map to TRBD1. The V and J ends lost 0 bases and 2 bases, in that order; junction bases with no gene match: 0. Germline V gives CDR1 SGHRS, CDR2 YFSETQ. This CDR3 spans 15 amino acids.

The chain uses TRBV3-1 and TRBJ2-7, with TRBD2 as a possible D gene (5 bases). CDR1 is LGHDT and CDR2 is YNNKEL in the germline V gene (reference sequence). The CDR3 loop spans 15 amino acids. The ends were cut back, 0 bases at V and 3 bases at J, with 12 bases in the middle. In DNA, the CDR3 is TGTGCCAGCAGCCAAGAAAGCCCTAGCTTCTACGAGCAGTACTTC. Amino acid sequence: CASSQESPSFYEQYF.

The gene calls are TRBV4-1 and TRBJ1-6; D is uncertain. Germline V gives CDR1 MGHRA, CDR2 YSYEKL. V lost 0 bases, J lost 14 bases, and 8 bases lay in between. The CDR3 contains 12 residues. The DNA of the CDR3 is TGCGCCAGCAGCCAAGATAGTCGGTCCCTCCACTTT. Translating it yields CASSQDSRSLHF.

This clonotype came up a few times. The rearrangement links TRBV5-1 to TRBJ1-1; D unresolved. The CDR3 totals 14 residues. V was clipped by 2 bases and J by 2 bases, with 10 bases between them. Germline V gives CDR1 SGHRS, CDR2 YFSETQ. In DNA form, the CDR3 reads TGCGCCAGCAGCTTACTACAGACAAACACTGAAGCTTTCTTT. The encoded protein is CASSLLQTNTEAFF.

This clonotype came up a few times. This chain joins TRBV12-3 or TRBV12-4 and TRBJ2-1; D is perhaps TRBD1 (6 bases). With 6 bases removed from V and 9 bases from J, the gap between germline ends came to 15 bases. This CDR3 region has 13 residues. The CDR3 spells CASRGASLGEQFF. The DNA of the CDR3 is TGTGCCAGCAGGGGGGCGTCCCTTGGTGAGCAGTTCTTC.

The chain couples TRBV21-1 to TRBJ2-7; the table's D call of TRBD1 was not tested on the DNA. TRBV21-1 counts as a pseudogene. The CDR3 loop spans 16 amino acids. The CDR3, as DNA: TGTGCCAGCAGCAAACTACGGACAGGGTTAATCTACGAGCAGTACTTC. Translating it yields CASSKLRTGLIYEQYF.

In its sample, this clonotype was seen a few times. The chain recombines TRBV6-5 with TRBJ1-4, with D tentatively TRBD1 (5 bases). The germline V gene has CDR1 MNHEY and CDR2 SVGAGI. The CDR3 loop spans 16 amino acids. Trimming removed 6 bases at V and 0 bases at J, with 14 bases between. CDR3: CASRTRGESTNEKLFF. The CDR3 DNA reads TGTGCCAGCAGAACTCGGGGGGAATCAACTAATGAAAAACTGTTTTTT.

In its sample, this clonotype was seen a few times. V gene TRBV10-3 combines with J gene TRBJ2-7; no firm D call. The germline CDR1 and CDR2 sequences are ENHRY and SYGVKD. The CDR3 consists of 13 residues. Deletions cut 5 bases from V and 2 bases from J, with 10 bases between. The CDR3 DNA reads TGTGCCATCAGTCAGGATCCCACCTACGAGCAGTACTTC. Protein: CAISQDPTYEQYF.

The chain carries TRBV4-1 and TRBJ2-5; 10 positions match TRBD2. CDR3 length equals 17 residues. In germline, CDR1 is MGHRA, CDR2 YSYEKL. J gave up 2 bases and V 1 base, and 7 bases lay outside the gene matches. CDR3 in DNA: TGCGCCAGCAGCCAAGCGAGGACTAGCGGATATCAAGAGACCCAGTACTTC. It yields the protein CASSQARTSGYQETQYF.

V is TRBV28 and J is TRBJ1-6; TRBD1 is a possible D gene (6 bases). The CDR3 has 15 residues. The V gene lost 6 bases and the J gene lost 6 bases, with 15 bases spanning the gap. CDR1 and CDR2 from the germline V gene are MDHEN and SYDVKM. CDR3 region: CASSSLGQPNSPLHF. The CDR3 DNA sequence: TGTGCCAGCAGCTCTCTCGGACAGCCTAATTCACCCCTCCACTTT.

The chain employs TRBV24-1 and TRBJ2-1, with 8 nucleotides matching TRBD2. The CDR3 consists of 14 residues. CDR1 and CDR2 (germline): KGHDR, SFDVKD. V gave up 10 bases and J gave up 2 bases; unmatched junction bases: 6. In nucleotides, the CDR3 is TGTGCCACTGGCGGGGGGCCCCCCTACAATGAGCAGTTCTTC. It yields the protein CATGGGPPYNEQFF.

This clonotype was counted only a few times. The chain is built from TRBV20-1 and TRBJ2-2, with 7 positions matching TRBD1. CDR1 and CDR2 from the germline V gene are DFQATT and SNEGSKA (reference sequence). The CDR3 sequence is 16 residues long. With V trimmed by 2 bases and J by 1 base, 7 bases remained unmatched. The CDR3 region has the DNA TGCAGTGCTAGAAACCCGGGACAGCGGAACACCGGGGAGCTGTTTTTT. It is translated as CSARNPGQRNTGELFF.